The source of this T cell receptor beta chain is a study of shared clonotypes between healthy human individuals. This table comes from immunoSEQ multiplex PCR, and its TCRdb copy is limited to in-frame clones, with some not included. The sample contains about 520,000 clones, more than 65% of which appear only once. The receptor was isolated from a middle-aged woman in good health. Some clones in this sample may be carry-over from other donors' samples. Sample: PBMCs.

The CDR3 is CASSVTGKAGNTIYF. The DNA for the CDR3 is TGTGCCAGCAGTGTAACAGGGAAAGCTGGAAACACCATATATTTT. The gene calls are TRBV2 and TRBJ1-3; maybe TRBD1 (6 bases). CDR3 length equals 15 residues. Germline V CDR1 and CDR2: SNHLY, FYNNEI. V dropped 4 bases and J dropped 2 bases, with 12 bases sitting between them.